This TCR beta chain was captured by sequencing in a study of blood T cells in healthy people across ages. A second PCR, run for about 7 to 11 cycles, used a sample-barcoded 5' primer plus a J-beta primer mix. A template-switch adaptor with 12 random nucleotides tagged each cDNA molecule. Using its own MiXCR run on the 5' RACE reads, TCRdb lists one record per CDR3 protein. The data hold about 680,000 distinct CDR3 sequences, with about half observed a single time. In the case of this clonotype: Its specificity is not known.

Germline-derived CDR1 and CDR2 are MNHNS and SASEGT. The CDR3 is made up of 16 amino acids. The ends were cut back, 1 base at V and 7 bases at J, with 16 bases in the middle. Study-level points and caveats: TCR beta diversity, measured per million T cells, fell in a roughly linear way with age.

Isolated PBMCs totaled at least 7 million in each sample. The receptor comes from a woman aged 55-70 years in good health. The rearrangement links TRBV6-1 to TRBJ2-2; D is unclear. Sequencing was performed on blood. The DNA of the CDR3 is TGTGCCAGCAGTGAAGTCCCAGATGCTGCCTACGGGGAGCTGTTTTTT. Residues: CASSEVPDAAYGELFF.